This T cell receptor (beta chain) was profiled in a study of T-cell reconstitution after alpha-beta-depleted transplantation in children. TCRbeta library construction was performed incorporating unique molecular identifiers. In TCRdb, the PCR reads were re-called with MiXCR into one record per CDR3 protein. The repertoire has a few hundred thousand distinct CDR3 sequences, about 25% of them found once; the top ten carry less than 3.5%. The CDR3 is 11 amino acids. The germline V gene has CDR1 SGHRS and CDR2 YFSETQ. The V and J ends lost 6 bases and 6 bases respectively, with 7 bases between them. The chain carries TRBV5-1 and TRBJ2-1; D unclear. The sequence derives from a girl aged 2 to 9 with Fanconi anemia, due to receive a stem cell transplant. Sequencing was performed on PBMCs, taken before TCRalphabeta/CD19-depleted stem cell transplant. CDR3 amino acids: CASTSFNEQFF. CDR3 DNA sequence: TGCGCCAGCACCAGCTTCAATGAGCAGTTCTTC.